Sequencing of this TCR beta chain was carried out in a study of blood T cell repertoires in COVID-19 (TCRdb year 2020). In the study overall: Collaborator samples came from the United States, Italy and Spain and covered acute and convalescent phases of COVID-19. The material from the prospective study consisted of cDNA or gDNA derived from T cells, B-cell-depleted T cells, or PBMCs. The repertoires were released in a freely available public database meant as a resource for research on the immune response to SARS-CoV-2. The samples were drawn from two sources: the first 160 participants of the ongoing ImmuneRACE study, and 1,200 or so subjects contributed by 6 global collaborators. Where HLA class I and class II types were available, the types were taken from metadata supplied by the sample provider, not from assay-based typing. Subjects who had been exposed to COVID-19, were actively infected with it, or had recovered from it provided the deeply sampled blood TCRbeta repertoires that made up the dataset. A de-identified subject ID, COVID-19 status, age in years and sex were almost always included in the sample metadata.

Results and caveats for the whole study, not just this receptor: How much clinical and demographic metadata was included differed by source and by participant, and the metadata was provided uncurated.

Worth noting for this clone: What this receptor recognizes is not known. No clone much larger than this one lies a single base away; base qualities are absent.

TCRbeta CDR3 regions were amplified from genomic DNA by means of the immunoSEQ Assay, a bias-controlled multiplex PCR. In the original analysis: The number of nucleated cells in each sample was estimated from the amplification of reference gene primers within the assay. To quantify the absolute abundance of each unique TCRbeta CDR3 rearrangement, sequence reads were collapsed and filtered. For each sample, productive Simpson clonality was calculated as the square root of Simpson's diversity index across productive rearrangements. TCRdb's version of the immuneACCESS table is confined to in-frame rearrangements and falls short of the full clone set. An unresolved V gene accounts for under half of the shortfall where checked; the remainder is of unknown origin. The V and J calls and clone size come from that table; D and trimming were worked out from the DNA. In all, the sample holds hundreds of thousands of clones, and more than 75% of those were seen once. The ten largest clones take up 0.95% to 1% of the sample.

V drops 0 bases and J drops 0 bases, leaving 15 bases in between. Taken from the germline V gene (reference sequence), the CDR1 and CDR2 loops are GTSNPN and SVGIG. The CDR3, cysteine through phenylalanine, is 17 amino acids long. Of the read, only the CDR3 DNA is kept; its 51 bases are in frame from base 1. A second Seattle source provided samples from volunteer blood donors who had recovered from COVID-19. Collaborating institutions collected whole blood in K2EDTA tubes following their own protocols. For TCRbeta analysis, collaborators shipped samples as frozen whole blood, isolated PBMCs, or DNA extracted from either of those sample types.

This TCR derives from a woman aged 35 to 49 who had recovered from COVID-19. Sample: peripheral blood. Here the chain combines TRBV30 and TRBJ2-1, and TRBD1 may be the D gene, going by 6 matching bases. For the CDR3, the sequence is CAWSVRLGASSYNEQFF. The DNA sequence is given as TGTGCCTGGAGTGTACGGTTGGGGGCCAGCTCCTACAATGAGCAGTTCTTC.